The following is a T cell receptor beta chain sequence with its context. These data belong to a study of blood T cell repertoires in COVID-19. Germline V gene data show CDR1 as LGHDT and CDR2 as YNNKEL (reference sequence). This CDR3 comprises 16 residues. The J segment lost 6 bases and the V segment lost 0 bases, leaving 6 bases of the junction unmatched. Generated by immunoSEQ multiplex PCR, the TCRdb table keeps only in-frame clones and is missing some. Among over 20,000 clones listed, about 90% were seen once. The source is a human donor in a cohort sampled during active COVID-19. Sequenced: peripheral blood. The chain combines TRBV3-1 (or the pseudogene TRBV3-2) with TRBJ2-3; 10 nucleotides align to TRBD2. CDR3 sequence: CASSQDWLAGADTQYF. In DNA, the CDR3 is TGTGCCAGCAGCCAAGATTGGCTAGCGGGAGCCGATACGCAGTATTTT.